This record concerns one TCR beta chain sequence. Its antigen is undetermined. The sample carries other DNA sequences with the same CDR3. The data originate from a study of graft-versus-host responses after intestinal transplantation. Study summary: Recipients across the board were started on anti-thymocyte globulin induction, then kept on tacrolimus and steroids for about 3 years.

Study-level findings and limits: Recipient marrow harbored GvH clones, some of which surfaced first in ileum or blood.

Trimming at V came to 2 bases and at J to 5 bases, leaving 7 bases not matched to a gene. Germline V gene lookup returns CDR1 SGHNT and CDR2 YYREEE (reference sequence). The CDR3 runs to 14 residues. Profiled with immunoSEQ multiplex PCR; TCRdb holds only in-frame clones, not every one. The repertoire holds approximately 99,000 clones, with around 92% as singletons. The chain uses TRBV5-4 and TRBJ2-7; 7 bases match TRBD2. This TCR was sampled from a human donor who was the organ donor for an intestinal transplant. Sequenced material: unstimulated CD8+ T cells sorted from spleen or lymph node cells, taken before transplant. The CDR3 here is CASSFGSGVDEQYF. The CDR3 DNA follows: TGTGCCAGCAGCTTTGGGAGCGGGGTAGACGAGCAGTACTTC.